The T cell receptor beta chain described here comes from a study of metastatic and nonmetastatic thyroid tumors. Study in general: Peripheral blood and tumor or nodule samples from malignant and benign thyroid patients were compared.

Ahead of thyroid surgery, no patient had received treatment of any kind. As to this clone: Its specificity is not known. A much larger clone lies one base from this, so it may be a read error.

Per the original methods: Construction of a distant-metastasis classifier for papillary thyroid cancer relied on CDR3 differences across clinicopathological groups. TCRdb ran MiXCR on the PCR reads. These V and J calls rely on TCRdb rather than the paper's analysis. The sample gives approximately 20,000 clones, about 30% of which show up once; roughly 10% is in the top ten. The study's findings and limits: Significantly higher TCR beta diversity was reportedly seen in malignant thyroid tumors than benign nodules, in blood and tumor.

The CDR3 is made up of 21 amino acids. Unmatched junction bases numbered 20, after V lost 0 bases and J lost 5 bases. Germline V gene data show CDR1 as MNHEY and CDR2 as SVGEGT. This receptor was taken from a female donor with papillary thyroid cancer or a benign thyroid nodule (not recorded which). Some clones in this sample may be carry-over from other donors' samples. The V and J genes are TRBV6-2 or TRBV6-3 and TRBJ2-5, with 11 nucleotides matching TRBD2. Sequencing was done on a sample of tumor tissue. For the CDR3, the DNA is TGTGCCAGCAGTTACTCCTGCCGGCCGAAACCGGGACTAGCGGTATGGGAGACCCAGTACTTC. It codes for CASSYSCRPKPGLAVWETQYF.